The 2 T cell receptor beta chains listed next were all sequenced from one sample in a study of memory CD4+ T cells and cytomegalovirus serostatus. This table comes from immunoSEQ multiplex PCR, and its TCRdb copy is limited to in-frame clones, with some not included. The top ten hold about 0.79% of the sample, which has tens of thousands of clones, roughly 78% seen once. Single viable CD3+CD4+CD8-CD45RO+ cells were sorted as the memory CD4+ T cells. The specimen was memory CD4+ T cells from blood. Receptors originate from an adult in good health and CMV-seronegative.

This clone was seen just once. The rearrangement uses TRBV7-2 and TRBJ2-4, with D unresolved. Germline lookup yields CDR1 SGHTA and CDR2 FQGNSA. The V gene lost 5 bases and the J gene lost 3 bases, with 14 bases spanning the gap. The length of the CDR3 is 15 residues. The CDR3 here is CASSPQETGKNIQYF. The CDR3 DNA is TGTGCCAGCAGCCCCCAGGAGACGGGCAAAAACATTCAGTACTTC.

The J gene is TRBJ2-5, the V gene TRBV7-6; TRBD1 matches at 8 bases. The CDR3 contains 16 residues. Germline V gene sequence: CDR1 SGHVS, CDR2 FNYEAQ. Trimming removed 1 base from V and 5 bases from J; junction bases left unmatched: 9. CDR3: CASSLEQGALGETQYF. The CDR3 DNA reads as TGTGCCAGCAGCTTAGAGCAGGGGGCGCTGGGGGAGACCCAGTACTTC.